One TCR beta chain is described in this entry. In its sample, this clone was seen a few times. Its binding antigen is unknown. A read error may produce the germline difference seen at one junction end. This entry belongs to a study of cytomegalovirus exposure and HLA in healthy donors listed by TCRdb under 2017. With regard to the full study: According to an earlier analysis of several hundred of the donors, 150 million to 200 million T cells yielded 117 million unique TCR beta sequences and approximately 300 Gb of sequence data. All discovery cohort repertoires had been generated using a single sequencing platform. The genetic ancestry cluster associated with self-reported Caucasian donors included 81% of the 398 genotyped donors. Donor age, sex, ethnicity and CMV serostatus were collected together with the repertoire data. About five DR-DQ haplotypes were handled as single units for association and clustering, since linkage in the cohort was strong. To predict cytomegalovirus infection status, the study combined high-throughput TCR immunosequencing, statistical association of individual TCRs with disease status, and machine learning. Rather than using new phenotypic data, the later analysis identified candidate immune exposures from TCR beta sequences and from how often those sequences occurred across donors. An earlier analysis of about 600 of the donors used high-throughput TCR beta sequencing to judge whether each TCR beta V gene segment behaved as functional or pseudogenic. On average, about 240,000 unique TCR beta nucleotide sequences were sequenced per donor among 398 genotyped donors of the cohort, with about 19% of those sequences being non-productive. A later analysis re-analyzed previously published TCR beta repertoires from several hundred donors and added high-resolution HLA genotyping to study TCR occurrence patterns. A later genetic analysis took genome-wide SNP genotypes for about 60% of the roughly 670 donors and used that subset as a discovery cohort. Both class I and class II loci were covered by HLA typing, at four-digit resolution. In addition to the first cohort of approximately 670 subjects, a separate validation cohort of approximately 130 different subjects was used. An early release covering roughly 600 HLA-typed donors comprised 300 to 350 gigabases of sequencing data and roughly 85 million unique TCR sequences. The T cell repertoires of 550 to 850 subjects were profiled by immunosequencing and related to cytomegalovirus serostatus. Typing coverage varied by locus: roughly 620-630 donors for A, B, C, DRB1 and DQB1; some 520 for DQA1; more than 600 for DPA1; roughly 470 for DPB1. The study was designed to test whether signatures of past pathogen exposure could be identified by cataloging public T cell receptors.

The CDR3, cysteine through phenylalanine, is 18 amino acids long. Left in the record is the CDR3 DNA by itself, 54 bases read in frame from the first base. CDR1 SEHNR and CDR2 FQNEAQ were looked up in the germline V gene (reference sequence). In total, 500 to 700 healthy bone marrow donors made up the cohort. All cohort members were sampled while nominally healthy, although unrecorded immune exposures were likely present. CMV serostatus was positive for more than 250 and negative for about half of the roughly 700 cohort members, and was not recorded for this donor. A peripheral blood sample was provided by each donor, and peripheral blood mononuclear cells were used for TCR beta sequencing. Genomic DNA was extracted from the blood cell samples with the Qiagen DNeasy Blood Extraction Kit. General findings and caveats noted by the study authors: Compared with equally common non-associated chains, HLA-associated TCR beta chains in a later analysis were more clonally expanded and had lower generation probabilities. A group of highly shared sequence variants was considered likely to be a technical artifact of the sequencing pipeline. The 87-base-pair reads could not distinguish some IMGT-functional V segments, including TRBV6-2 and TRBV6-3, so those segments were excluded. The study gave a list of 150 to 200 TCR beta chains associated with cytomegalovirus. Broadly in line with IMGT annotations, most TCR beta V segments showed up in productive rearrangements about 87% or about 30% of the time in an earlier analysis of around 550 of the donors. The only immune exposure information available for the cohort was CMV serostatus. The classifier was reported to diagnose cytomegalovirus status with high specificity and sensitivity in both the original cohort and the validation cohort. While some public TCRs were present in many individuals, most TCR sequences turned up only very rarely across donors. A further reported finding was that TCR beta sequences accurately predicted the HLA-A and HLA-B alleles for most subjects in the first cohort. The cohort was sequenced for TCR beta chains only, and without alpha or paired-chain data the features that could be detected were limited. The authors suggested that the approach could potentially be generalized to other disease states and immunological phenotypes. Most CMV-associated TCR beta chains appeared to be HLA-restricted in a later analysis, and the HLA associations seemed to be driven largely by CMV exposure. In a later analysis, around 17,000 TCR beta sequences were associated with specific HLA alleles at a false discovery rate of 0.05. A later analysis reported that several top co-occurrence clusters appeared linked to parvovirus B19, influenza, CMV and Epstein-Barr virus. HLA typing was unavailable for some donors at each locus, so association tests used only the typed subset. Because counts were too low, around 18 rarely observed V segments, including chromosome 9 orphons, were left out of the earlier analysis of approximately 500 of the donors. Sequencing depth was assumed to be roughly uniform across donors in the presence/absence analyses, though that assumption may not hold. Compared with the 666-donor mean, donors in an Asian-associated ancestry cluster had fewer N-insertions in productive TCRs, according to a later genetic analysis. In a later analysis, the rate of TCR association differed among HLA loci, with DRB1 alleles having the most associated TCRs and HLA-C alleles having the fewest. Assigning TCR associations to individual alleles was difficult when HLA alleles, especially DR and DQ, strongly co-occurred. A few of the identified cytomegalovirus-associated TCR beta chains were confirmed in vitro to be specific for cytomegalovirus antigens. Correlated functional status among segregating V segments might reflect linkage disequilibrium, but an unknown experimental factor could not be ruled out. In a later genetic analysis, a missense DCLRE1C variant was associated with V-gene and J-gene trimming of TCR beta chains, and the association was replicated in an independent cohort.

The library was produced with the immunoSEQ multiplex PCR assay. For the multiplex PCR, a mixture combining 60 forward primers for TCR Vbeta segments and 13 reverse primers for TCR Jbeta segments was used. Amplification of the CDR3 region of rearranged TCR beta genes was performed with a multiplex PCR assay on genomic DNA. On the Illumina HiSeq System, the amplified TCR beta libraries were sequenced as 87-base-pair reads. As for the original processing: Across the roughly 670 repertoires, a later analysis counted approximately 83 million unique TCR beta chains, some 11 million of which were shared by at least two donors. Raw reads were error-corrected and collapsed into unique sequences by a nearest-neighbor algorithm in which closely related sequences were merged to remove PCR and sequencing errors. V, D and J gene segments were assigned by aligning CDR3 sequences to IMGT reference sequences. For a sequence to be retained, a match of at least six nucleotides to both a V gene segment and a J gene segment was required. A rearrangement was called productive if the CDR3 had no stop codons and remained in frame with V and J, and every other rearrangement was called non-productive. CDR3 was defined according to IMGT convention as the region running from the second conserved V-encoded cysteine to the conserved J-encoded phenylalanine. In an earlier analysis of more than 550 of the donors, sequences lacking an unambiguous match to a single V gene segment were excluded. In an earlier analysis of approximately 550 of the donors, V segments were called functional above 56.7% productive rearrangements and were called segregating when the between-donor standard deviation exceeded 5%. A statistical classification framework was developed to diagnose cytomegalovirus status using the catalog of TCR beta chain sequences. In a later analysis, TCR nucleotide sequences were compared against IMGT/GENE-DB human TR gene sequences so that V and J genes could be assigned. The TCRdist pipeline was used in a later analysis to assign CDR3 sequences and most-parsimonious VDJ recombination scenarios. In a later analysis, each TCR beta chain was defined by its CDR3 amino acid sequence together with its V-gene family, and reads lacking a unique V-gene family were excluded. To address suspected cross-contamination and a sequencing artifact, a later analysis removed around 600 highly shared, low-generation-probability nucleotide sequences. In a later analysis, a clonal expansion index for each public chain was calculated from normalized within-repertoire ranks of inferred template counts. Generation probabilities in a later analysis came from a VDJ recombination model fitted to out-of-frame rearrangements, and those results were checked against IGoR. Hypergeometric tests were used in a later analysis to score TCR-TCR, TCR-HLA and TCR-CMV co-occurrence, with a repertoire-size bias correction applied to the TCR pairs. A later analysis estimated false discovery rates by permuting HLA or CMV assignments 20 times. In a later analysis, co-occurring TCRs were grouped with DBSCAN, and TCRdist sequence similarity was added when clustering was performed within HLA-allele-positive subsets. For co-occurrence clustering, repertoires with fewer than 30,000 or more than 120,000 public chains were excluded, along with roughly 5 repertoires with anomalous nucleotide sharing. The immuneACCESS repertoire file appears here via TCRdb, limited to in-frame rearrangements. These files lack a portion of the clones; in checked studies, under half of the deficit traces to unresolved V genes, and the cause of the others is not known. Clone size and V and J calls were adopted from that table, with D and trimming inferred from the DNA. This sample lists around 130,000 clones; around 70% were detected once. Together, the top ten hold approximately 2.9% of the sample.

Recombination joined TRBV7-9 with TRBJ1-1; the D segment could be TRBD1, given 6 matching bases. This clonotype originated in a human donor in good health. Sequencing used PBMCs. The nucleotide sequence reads TGTTCCAGCAGCCCAAGTCTCCAGGGTGGGGACATGAACACTGAAGCTTTCTTT. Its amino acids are CSSSPSLQGGDMNTEAFF.